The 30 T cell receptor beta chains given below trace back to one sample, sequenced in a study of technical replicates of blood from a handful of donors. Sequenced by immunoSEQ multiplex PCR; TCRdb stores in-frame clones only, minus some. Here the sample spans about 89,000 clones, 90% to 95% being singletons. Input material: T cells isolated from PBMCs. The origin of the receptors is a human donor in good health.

The DNA of the CDR3 is TGTGCCATCAGTGACGACAGGGGCAGCTCAGACGAGCAGTACTTC. Translating gives CAISDDRGSSDEQYF. This chain links TRBV10-3 with TRBJ2-7; the match to TRBD1 covers 8 bases. Germline V CDR1 and CDR2: ENHRY, SYGVKD. The CDR3 spans 15 residues. After removal of 3 bases from V and 5 bases from J, the junction contained 9 bases not matched to a gene.

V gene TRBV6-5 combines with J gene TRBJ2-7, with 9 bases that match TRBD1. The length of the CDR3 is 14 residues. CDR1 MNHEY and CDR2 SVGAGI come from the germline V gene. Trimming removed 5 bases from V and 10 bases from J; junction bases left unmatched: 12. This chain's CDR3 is CASSKYPGQGRQYF. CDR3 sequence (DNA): TGTGCCAGCAGTAAATATCCGGGACAGGGTAGACAGTACTTC.

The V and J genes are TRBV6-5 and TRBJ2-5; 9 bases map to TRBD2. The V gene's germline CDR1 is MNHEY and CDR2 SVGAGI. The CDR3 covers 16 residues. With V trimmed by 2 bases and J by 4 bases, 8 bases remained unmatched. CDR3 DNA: TGTGCCAGCAGTTACGGTTTAGCGGGGGCAGGAGAGACCCAGTACTTC. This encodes CASSYGLAGAGETQYF.

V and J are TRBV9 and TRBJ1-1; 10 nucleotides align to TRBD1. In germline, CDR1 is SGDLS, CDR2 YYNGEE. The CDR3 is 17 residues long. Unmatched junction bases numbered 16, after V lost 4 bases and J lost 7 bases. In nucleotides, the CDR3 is TGTGCCAGCAGCCGGAGGTCCCTTCTGACAGGGGGCAATGAAGCTTTCTTT. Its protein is CASSRRSLLTGGNEAFF.

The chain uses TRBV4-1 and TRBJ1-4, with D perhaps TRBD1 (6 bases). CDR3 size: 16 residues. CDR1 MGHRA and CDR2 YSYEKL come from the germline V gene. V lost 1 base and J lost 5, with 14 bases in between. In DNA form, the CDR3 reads TGCGCCAGCAGCCAAGGAGTCAGGGGAGGGAATGAAAAACTGTTTTTT. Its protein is CASSQGVRGGNEKLFF.

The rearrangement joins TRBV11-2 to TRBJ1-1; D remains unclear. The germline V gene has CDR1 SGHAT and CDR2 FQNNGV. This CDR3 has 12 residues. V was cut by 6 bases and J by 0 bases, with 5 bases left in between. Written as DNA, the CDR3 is TGTGCCAGCAGGTCGGTGAACACTGAAGCTTTCTTT. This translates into CASRSVNTEAFF.

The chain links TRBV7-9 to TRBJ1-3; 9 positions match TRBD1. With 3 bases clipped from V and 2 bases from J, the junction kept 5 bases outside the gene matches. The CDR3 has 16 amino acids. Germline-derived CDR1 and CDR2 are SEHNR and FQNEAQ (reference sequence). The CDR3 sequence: CASSFPGDRAGNTIYF. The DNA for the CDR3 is TGTGCCAGCAGCTTCCCCGGGGACAGGGCTGGAAACACCATATATTTT.

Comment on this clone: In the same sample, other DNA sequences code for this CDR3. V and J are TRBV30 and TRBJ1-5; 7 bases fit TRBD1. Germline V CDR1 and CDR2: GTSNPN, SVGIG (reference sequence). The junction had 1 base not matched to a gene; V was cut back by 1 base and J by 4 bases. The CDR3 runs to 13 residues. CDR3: CAWSGQGNQPQHF. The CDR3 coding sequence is TGTGCCTGGAGTGGACAGGGTAATCAGCCCCAGCATTTT.

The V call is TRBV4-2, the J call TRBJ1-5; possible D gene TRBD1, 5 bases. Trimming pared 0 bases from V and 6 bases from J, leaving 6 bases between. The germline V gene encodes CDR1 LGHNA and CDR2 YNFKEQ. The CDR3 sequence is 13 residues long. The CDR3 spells CASSQEGGQPQHF. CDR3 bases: TGTGCCAGCAGCCAAGAGGGGGGTCAGCCCCAGCATTTT.

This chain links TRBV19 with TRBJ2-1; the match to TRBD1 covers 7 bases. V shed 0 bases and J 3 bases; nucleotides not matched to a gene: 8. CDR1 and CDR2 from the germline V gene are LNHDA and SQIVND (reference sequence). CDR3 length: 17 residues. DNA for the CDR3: TGTGCCAGTAGTATAGATAAGGACAGGTGGCACTACAATGAGCAGTTCTTC. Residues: CASSIDKDRWHYNEQFF.

The CDR3 here is CASSLEGEMNTEAFF. CDR3 coding DNA: TGTGCCAGCAGCTTAGAGGGGGAGATGAACACTGAAGCTTTCTTT. The J gene is TRBJ1-1, the V gene TRBV13; possible D gene TRBD1, 6 bases. Trimming cost V 1 base and J 0 bases, with 9 bases left between them. Germline V gives CDR1 PRHDT, CDR2 FYEKMQ (reference sequence). This CDR3 comprises 15 residues.

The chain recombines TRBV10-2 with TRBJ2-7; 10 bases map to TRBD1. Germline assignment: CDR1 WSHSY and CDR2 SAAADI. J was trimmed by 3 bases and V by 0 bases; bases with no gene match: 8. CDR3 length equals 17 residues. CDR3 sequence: CASSESGTGVFFYEQYF. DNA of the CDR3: TGCGCCAGCAGTGAGTCTGGGACAGGGGTGTTTTTCTACGAGCAGTACTTC.

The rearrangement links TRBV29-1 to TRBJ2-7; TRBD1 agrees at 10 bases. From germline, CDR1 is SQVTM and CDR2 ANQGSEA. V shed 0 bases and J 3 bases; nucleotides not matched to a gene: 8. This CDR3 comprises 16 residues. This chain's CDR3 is CSVEEGTGDILYEQYF. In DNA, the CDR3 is TGCAGCGTTGAAGAGGGGACAGGGGACATCCTCTACGAGCAGTACTTC.

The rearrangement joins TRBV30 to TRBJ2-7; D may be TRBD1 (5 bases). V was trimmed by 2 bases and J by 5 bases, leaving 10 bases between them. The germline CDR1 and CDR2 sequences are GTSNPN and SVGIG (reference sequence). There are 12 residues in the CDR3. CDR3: CAWSLDTNEQYF. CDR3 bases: TGTGCCTGGAGTTTGGACACCAACGAGCAGTACTTC.

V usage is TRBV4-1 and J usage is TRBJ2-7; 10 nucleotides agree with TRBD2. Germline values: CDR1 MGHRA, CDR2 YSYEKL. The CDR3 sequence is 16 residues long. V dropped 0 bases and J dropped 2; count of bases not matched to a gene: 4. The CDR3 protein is CASSQEGTSGTYEQYF. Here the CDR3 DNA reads TGCGCCAGCAGCCAAGAGGGAACTAGCGGGACCTACGAGCAGTACTTC.

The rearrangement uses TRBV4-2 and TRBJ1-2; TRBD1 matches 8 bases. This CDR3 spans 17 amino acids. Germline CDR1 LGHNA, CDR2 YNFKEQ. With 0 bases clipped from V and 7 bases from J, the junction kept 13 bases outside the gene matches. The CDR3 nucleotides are TGTGCCAGCAGCCAAGAACCAACCACGACAGGGGATGGTGGCTACACCTTC. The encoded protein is CASSQEPTTTGDGGYTF.

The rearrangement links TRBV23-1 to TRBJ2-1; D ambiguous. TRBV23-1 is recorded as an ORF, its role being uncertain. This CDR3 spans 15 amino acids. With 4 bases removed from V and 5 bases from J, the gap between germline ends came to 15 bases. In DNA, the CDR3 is TGCGCCAGCAGTCTTCGAGAGGTCAGCCACAATGAGCAGTTCTTC. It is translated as CASSLREVSHNEQFF.

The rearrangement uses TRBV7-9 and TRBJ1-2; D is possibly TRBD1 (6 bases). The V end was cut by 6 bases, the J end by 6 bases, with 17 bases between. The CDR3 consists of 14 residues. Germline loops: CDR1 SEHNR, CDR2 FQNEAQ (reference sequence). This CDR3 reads CASSFSVAGDGYTF. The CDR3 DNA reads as TGTGCCAGCAGTTTTAGTGTGGCAGGGGATGGCTACACCTTC.

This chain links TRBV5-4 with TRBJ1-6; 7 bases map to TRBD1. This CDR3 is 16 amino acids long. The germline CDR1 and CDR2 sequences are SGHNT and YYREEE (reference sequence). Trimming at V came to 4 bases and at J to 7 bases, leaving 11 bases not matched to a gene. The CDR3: CASSRDSYPSNSPLHF. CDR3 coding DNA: TGTGCCAGCAGCCGGGACAGTTACCCCTCCAATTCACCCCTCCACTTT.

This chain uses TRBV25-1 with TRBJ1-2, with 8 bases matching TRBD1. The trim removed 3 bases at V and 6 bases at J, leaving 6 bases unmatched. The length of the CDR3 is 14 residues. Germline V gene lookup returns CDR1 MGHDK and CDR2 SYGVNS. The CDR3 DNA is TGTGCCAGCAGTGACCCGACAGGGGATAATGGCTACACCTTC. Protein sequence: CASSDPTGDNGYTF.

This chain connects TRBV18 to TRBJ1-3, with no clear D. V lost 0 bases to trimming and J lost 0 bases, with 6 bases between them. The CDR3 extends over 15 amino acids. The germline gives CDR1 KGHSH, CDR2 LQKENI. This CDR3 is CASSPPSSSGNTIYF. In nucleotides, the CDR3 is TGTGCCAGCTCACCACCTTCCAGCTCTGGAAACACCATATATTTT.

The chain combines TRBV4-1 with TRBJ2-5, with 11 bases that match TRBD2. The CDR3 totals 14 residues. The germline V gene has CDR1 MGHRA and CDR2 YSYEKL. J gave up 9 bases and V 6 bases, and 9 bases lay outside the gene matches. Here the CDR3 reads CASRPSGGPPAQYF. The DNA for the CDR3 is TGCGCCAGCAGACCTAGCGGGGGGCCCCCCGCCCAGTACTTC.

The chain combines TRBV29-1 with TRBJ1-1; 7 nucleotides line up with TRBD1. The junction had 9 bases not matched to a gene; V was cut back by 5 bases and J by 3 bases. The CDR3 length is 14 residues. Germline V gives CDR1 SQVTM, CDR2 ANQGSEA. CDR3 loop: CSVRQGRWDTEAFF. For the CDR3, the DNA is TGCAGCGTTAGACAGGGAAGGTGGGACACTGAAGCTTTCTTT.

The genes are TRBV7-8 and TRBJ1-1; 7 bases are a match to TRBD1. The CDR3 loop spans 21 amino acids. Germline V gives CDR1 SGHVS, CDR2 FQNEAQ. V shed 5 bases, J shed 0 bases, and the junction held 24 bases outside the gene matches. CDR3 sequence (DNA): TGTGCCAGCAGCCTTCGGCCCATACCAGGGGGTGGGGCATACATGAACACTGAAGCTTTCTTT. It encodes CASSLRPIPGGGAYMNTEAFF.

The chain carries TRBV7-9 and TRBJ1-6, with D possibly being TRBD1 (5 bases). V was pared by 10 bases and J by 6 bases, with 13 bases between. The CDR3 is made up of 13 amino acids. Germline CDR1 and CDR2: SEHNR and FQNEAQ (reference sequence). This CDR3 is CAILRGINSPLHF. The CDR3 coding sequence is TGTGCCATCCTTCGGGGGATTAATTCACCCCTCCACTTT.

CDR3 region: CASSPTPGSNQPQHF. Here the CDR3 DNA reads TGTGCCAGCAGCCCAACCCCCGGGAGCAATCAGCCCCAGCATTTT. The chain couples TRBV27 to TRBJ1-5; D ambiguous. V dropped 6 bases and J dropped 1 base, with 13 bases sitting between them. Germline-derived CDR1 and CDR2 are MNHEY and SMNVEV (reference sequence). CDR3 length: 15 amino acids.

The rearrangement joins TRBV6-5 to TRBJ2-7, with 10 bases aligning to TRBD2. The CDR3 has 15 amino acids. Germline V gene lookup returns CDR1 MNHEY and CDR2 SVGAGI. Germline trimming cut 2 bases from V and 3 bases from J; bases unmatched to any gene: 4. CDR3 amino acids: CASSYRASGSYEQYF. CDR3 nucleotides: TGTGCCAGCAGTTACCGGGCTAGCGGGAGCTACGAGCAGTACTTC.

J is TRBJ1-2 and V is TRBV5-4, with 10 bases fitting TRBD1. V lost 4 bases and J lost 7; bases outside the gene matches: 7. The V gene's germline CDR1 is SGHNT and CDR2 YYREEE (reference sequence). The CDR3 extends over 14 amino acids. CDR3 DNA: TGTGCCAGCAGCCCGGGACAGGGGCTTTCTGGCTACACCTTC. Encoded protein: CASSPGQGLSGYTF.

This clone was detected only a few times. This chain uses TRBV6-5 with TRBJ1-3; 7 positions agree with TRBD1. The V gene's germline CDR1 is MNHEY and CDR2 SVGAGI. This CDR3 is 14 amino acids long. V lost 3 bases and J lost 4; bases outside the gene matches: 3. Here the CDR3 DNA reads TGTGCCAGCAGTTATACGGGACAGGGAAACACCATATATTTT. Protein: CASSYTGQGNTIYF.

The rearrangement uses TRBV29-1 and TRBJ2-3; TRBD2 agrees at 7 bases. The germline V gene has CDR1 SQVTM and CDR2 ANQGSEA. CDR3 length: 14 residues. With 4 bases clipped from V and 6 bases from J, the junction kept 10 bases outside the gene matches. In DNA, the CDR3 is TGCAGCGTTGGGAGGAGGCTAGCGGTTGATACGCAGTATTTT. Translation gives CSVGRRLAVDTQYF.